This paragraph reports one T cell receptor beta chain. These data belong to a study of blood T cell repertoires in COVID-19. Study at large: From the United States, Italy and Spain came samples of acute and convalescent COVID-19.

Looked up from germline, CDR1 is SGHAT and CDR2 is FQDESV (reference sequence). Trimming stripped 2 bases from V and 4 bases from J, with 11 bases between. This CDR3 contains 15 residues. Followed longitudinally, the Seattle patients had been enrolled during active infection. Sequencing was performed with immunoSEQ multiplex PCR; in TCRdb, only in-frame clones are kept and a portion is missing. In the table there are about 99,000 clones, just over 85% of which are singletons. This sequence joins TRBV11-1 and TRBJ2-2; tentative D call: TRBD1 (6 bases). The sequenced sample consisted of peripheral blood. This receptor was taken from a man aged 45-65 years with COVID-19, enrolled during active disease. DNA for the CDR3: TGTGCCAGCAGCTTACCCGGGACACCCACCGGGGAGCTGTTTTTT. This codes for CASSLPGTPTGELFF.